This T cell receptor beta chain was documented in a study of T-cell reconstitution after alpha-beta-depleted transplantation in children. This CDR3 spans 17 amino acids. The germline V gene has CDR1 MNHNS and CDR2 SASEGT. With 6 bases clipped from V and 4 bases from J, the junction kept 12 bases outside the gene matches. Unique molecular identifiers were incorporated when the TCRbeta library was constructed. TCRdb redid the calling of the PCR reads with MiXCR, one entry per CDR3 protein. The table includes over 100,000 distinct CDR3 sequences, approximately 10% detected once. Study-wide results and limits: At day 60, the high TCRbeta diversity found in some patients originated from recipient T cells and thymic progenitors that had survived. The authors attributed T-cell counts and diversity one year after transplant mostly to newly produced T cells. Expanded graft clones, several hundred of them, were reportedly the source of alpha-beta T cells about two months after transplant.

This clonotype has ten or more counts. Its antigen is unidentified. The chain couples TRBV6-1 to TRBJ1-1; 12 bases map to TRBD1. The sequence derives from a boy under 10 years old with acute lymphoblastic leukemia, due to receive a stem cell transplant. The material was PBMCs, obtained before TCRalphabeta/CD19-depleted stem cell transplant. The CDR3 DNA follows: TGTGCCAGCAGCGATACCGGGACAGGGGGCTCCGGCACTGAAGCTTTCTTT. Its protein product is CASSDTGTGGSGTEAFF.